This TCR beta chain was retrieved from a study of CD8 T cells in ankylosing spondylitis. The study, taken as a whole, reports: Within ankylosing spondylitis blood, a TCR beta motif made up of eight or nine highly homologous variants appeared to be characteristic.

The TCR beta libraries were generated through quantitative 5'-RACE incorporating molecular barcodes. TCRdb redid the calling of the 5' RACE reads with MiXCR, one entry per CDR3 protein. Counted here are 200,000 to 250,000 distinct CDR3 sequences, about 18% occurring once; the ten biggest clones make up approximately 40%. CDR3 length: 14 residues. Trimming pared 1 base from V and 7 bases from J, leaving 13 bases between. Germline CDR1 and CDR2: SQVTM and ANQGSEA. Concerning this clonotype itself: Its specificity is not known.

This receptor was identified in a male donor with ankylosing spondylitis. The sequencing sample was made of blood, either unsorted or a sorted T cell fraction (not recorded which). The V and J genes are TRBV29-1 and TRBJ1-4; D is possibly TRBD1 (5 bases). This CDR3 reads CSVEVAGGGEKLFF. For the CDR3, the DNA is TGCAGCGTTGAAGTAGCGGGGGGAGGTGAAAAACTGTTTTTT.